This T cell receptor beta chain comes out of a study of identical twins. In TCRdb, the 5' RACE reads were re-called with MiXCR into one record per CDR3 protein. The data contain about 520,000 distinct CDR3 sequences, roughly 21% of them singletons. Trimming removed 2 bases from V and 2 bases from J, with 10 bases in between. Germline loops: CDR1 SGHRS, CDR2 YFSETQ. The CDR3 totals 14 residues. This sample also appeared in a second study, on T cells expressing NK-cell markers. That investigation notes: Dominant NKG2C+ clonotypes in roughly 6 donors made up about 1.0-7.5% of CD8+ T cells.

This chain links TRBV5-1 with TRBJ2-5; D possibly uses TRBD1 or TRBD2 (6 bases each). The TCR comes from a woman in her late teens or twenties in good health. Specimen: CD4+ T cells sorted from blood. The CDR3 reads CASSFGGLQETQYF. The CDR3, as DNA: TGCGCCAGCAGCTTTGGGGGGCTTCAAGAGACCCAGTACTTC. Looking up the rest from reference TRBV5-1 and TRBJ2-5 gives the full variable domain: KAGVTQTPRYLIKTRGQQVTLSCSPISGHRSVSWYQQTPGQGLQFLFEYFSETQRNKGNFPGRFSGRQFSNSRSEMNVSTLELGDSALYLCASSFGGLQETQYFGPGTRLLVL.